This TCR beta chain was identified in a study of cytomegalovirus exposure and HLA in healthy donors. Study observations and caveats: Among CMV-associated TCR beta chains, most appeared HLA-restricted in a later analysis. Sequencing likely caused a cluster of highly shared sequence variants. Excluded: some indistinguishable V segments such as TRBV6-2 and TRBV6-3. The Asian-associated ancestry cluster reportedly had fewer N-insertions than the approximately 610-donor mean in a later analysis.

Trimming took off 1 base at V and 0 bases at J, with 7 bases between the two ends. Germline CDR1 reads SGHDT; CDR2 reads YYEEEE. The CDR3 totals 14 residues. The PCR had 60 Vbeta and 13 Jbeta primers. Profiled with immunoSEQ multiplex PCR; TCRdb holds only in-frame clones, not every one. This repertoire shows some 84,000 clones, less than 80% found once; its top ten account for about 15%. As concerns this clone: The target antigen is unknown.

The sequenced sample was PBMCs. The rearrangement joins TRBV5-6 to TRBJ1-1; D may be TRBD1 (6 bases). The receptor was isolated from a woman aged 40 to 50 in good health and CMV-seropositive. For the CDR3, the DNA is TGTGCCAGCAGCTTGAGGGGGATGAACACTGAAGCTTTCTTT. Protein product: CASSLRGMNTEAFF.